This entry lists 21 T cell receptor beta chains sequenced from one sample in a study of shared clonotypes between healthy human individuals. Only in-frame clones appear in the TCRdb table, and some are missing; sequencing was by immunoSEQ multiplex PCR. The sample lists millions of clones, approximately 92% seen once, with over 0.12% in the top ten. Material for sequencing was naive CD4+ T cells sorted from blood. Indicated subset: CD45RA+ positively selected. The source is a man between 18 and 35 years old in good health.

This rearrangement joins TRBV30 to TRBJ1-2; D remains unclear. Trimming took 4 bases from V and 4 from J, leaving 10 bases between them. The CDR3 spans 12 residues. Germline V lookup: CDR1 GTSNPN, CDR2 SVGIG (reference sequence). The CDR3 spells CAWTSVAYGYTF. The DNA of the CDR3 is TGTGCCTGGACCAGTGTCGCCTATGGCTACACCTTC. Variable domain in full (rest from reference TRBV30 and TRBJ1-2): SQTIHQWPATLVQPVGSPLSLECTVEGTSNPNLYWYRQAAGRGLQLLFYSVGIGQISSEVPQNLSASRPQDRQFILSSKKLLLSDSGFYLCAWTSVAYGYTFGSGTRLTVV.

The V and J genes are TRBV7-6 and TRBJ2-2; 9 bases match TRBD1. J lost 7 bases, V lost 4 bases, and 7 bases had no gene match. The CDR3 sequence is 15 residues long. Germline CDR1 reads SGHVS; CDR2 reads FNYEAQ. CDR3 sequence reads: CASSWTGATSGELFF. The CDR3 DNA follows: TGTGCCAGCAGCTGGACAGGGGCCACAAGCGGGGAGCTGTTTTTT.

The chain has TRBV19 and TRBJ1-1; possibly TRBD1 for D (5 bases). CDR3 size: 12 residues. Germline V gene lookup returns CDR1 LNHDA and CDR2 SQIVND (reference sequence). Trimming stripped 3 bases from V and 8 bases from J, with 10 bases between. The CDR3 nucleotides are TGTGCCAGTAGTATCTGGGGGAACGAAGCTTTCTTT. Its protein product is CASSIWGNEAFF.

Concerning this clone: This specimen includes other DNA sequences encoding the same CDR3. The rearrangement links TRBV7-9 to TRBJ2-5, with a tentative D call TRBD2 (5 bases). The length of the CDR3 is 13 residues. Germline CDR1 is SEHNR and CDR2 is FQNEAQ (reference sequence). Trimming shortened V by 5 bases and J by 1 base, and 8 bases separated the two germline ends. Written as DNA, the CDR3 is TGTGCCAGCAGCCGGACTGCCCAAGAGACCCAGTACTTC. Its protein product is CASSRTAQETQYF. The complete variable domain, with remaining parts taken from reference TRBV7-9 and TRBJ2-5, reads DTGVSQNPRHKITKRGQNVTFRCDPISEHNRLYWYRQTLGQGPEFLTYFQNEAQLEKSRLLSDRFSAERPKGSFSTLEIQRTEQGDSAMYLCASSRTAQETQYFGPGTRLLVL.

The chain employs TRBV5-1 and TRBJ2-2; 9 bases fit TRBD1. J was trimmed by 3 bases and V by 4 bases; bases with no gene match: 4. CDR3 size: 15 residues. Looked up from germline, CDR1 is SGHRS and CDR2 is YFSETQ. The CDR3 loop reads CASSGTGQHTGELFF. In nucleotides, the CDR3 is TGCGCCAGCAGCGGGACAGGGCAGCACACCGGGGAGCTGTTTTTT.

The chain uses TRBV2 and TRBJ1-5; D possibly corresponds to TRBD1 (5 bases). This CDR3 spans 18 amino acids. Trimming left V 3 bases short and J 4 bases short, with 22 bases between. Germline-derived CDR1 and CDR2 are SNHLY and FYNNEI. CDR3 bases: TGTGCCAGCAGTGATACCCCTCCCGGGGCTTCGGGTAATCAGCCCCAGCATTTT. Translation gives CASSDTPPGASGNQPQHF.

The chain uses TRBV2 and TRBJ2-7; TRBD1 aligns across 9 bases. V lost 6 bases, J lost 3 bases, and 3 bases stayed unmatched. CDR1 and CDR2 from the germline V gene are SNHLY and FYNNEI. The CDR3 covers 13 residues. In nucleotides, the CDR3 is TGTGCCAGCAGGTGGGGACAGGGCTACGAGCAGTACTTC. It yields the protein CASRWGQGYEQYF.

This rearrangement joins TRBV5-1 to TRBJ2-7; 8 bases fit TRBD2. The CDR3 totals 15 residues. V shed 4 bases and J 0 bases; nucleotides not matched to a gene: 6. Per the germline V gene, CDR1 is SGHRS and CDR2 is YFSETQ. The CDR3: CASSPRGGSSYEQYF. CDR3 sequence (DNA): TGCGCCAGCAGCCCCCGGGGGGGGTCCTCCTACGAGCAGTACTTC.

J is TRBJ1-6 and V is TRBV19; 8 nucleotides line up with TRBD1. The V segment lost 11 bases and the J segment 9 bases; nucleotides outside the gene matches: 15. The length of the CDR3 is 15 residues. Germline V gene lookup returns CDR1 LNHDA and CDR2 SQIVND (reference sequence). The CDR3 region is CALHHPTGEGSPLHF. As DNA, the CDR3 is TGTGCCCTGCACCATCCGACAGGGGAGGGTTCACCCCTCCACTTT.

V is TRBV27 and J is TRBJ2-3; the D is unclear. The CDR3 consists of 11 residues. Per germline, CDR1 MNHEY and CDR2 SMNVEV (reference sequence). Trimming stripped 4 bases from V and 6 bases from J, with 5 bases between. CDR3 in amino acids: CASSSHDTQYF. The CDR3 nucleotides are TGTGCCAGCAGTTCACATGATACGCAGTATTTT.

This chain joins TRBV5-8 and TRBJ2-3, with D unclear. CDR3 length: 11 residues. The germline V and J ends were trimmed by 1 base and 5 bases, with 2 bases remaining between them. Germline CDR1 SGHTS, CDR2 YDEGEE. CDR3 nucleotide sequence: TGTGCCAGCAGCTTGATAGATACGCAGTATTTT. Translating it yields CASSLIDTQYF.

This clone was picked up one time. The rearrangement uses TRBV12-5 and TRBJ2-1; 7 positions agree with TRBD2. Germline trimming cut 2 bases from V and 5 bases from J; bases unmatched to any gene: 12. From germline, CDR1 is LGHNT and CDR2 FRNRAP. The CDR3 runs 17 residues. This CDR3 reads CASGLTRGSLWDNEQFF. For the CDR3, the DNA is TGTGCTAGTGGTTTGACTCGCGGGAGTCTATGGGACAATGAGCAGTTCTTC.

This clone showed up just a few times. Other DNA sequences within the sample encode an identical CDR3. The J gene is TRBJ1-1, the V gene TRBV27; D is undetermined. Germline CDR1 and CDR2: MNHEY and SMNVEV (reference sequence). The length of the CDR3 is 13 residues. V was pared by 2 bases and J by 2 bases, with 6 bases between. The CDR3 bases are TGTGCCAGCAGTTTAGTATCCAACACTGAAGCTTTCTTT. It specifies CASSLVSNTEAFF.

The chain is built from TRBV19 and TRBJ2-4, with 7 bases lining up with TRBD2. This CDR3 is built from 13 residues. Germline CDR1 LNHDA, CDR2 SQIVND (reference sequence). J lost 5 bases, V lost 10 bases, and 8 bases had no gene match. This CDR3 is CATAPSGENIQYF. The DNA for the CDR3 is TGTGCCACCGCCCCTAGCGGTGAAAACATTCAGTACTTC.

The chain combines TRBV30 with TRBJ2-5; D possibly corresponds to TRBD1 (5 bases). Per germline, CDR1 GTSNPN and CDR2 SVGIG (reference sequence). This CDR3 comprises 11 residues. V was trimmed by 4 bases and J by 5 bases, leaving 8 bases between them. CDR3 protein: CAWTAGETQYF. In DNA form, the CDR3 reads TGTGCCTGGACCGCAGGGGAGACCCAGTACTTC. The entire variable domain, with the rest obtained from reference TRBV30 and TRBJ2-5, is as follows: SQTIHQWPATLVQPVGSPLSLECTVEGTSNPNLYWYRQAAGRGLQLLFYSVGIGQISSEVPQNLSASRPQDRQFILSSKKLLLSDSGFYLCAWTAGETQYFGPGTRLLVL.

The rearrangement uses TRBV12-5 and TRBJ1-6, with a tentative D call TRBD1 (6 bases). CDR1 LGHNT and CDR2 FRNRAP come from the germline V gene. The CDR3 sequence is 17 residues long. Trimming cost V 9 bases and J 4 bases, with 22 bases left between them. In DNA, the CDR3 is TGTGCTAGGGACAGAAGCCAGTCCTCCACTTATAATTCACCCCTCCACTTT. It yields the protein CARDRSQSSTYNSPLHF.

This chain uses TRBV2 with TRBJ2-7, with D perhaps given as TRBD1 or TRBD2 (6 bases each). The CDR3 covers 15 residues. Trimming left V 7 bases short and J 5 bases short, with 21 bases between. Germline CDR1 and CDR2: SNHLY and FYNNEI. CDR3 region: CASNLNGGPRNEQYF. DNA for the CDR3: TGTGCCAGCAACCTCAACGGGGGCCCTAGGAACGAGCAGTACTTC.

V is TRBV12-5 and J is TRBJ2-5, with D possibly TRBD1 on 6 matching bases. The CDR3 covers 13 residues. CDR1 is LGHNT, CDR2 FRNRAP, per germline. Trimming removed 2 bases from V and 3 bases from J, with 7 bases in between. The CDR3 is CASGLYREETQYF. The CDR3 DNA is TGTGCTAGTGGTTTGTACAGGGAAGAGACCCAGTACTTC. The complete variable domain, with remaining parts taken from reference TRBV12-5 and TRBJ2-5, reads DARVTQTPRHKVTEMGQEVTMRCQPILGHNTVFWYRQTMMQGLELLAYFRNRAPLDDSGMPKDRFSAEMPDATLATLKIQPSEPRDSAVYFCASGLYREETQYFGPGTRLLVL.

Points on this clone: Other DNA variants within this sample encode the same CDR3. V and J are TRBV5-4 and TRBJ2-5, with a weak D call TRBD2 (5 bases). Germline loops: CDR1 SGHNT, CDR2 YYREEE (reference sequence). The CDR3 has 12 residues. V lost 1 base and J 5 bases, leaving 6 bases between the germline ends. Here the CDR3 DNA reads TGTGCCAGCAGCTTGCCGGGGGAGACCCAGTACTTC. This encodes CASSLPGETQYF.

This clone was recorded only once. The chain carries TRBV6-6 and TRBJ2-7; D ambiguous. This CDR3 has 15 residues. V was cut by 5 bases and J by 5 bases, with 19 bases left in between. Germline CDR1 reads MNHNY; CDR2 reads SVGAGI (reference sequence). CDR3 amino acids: CASSPKSKASDEQYF. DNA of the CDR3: TGTGCCAGCAGTCCAAAGTCAAAGGCTTCCGACGAGCAGTACTTC.

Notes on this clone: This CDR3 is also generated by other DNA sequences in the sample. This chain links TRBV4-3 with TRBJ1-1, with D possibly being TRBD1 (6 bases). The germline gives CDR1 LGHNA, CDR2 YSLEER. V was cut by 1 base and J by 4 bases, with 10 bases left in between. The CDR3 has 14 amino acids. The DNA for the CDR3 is TGCGCCAGCAGCCAAGGGAGAGGGGGCACTGAAGCTTTCTTT. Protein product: CASSQGRGGTEAFF.